The entry below gives a single TCR beta chain sequence along with its context. This entry is derived from a study of T cell changes during pregnancy in multiple sclerosis. Here immunoSEQ multiplex PCR was the method, and the copy in TCRdb shows in-frame clones only, minus some. The profile shows fewer than 65,000 clones, over 75% of them singletons. In germline, CDR1 is KGHSH, CDR2 LQKENI. The CDR3 is 13 residues long. Trimming left V 0 bases short and J 8 bases short, with 7 bases between. The chain has TRBV18 and TRBJ1-4, with no clear D. This receptor was identified in a female donor with multiple sclerosis, enrolled in a pregnancy study. The sample was peripheral blood, taken before pregnancy. CDR3 coding DNA: TGTGCCAGCTCACCACCGACTCGCGAAAAACTGTTTTTT. It is translated as CASSPPTREKLFF. The complete variable domain, with remaining parts taken from reference TRBV18 and TRBJ1-4, reads NAGVMQNPRHLVRRRGQEARLRCSPMKGHSHVYWYRQLPEEGLKFMVYLQKENIIDESGMPKERFSAEFPKEGPSILRIQQVVRGDSAAYFCASSPPTREKLFFGSGTQLSVL.